This is a list of T cell receptor beta chains from one sample in a study of cytomegalovirus exposure and HLA in healthy donors. Produced via immunoSEQ multiplex PCR; TCRdb's table is partial and in-frame only. The sample carries over 150,000 clones, approximately 71% recorded once. Sequences were obtained from PBMCs. Receptor source: a woman aged 18-29 years in good health and CMV-seropositive. CDR3s include the opening cysteine and the closing phenylalanine or tryptophan. D genes are given only for firm matches. A row's size may be missing; if present it is once, few, many or a size class.

abundance: -
j_gene: TRBJ2-5
v_gene: TRBV6-5
d_gene: -
CDR3nt: TGTGCCAGCAGTTACAGGGGGACCCAGTACTTC
CDR3aa: CASSYRGTQYF

abundance: -
j_gene: TRBJ2-2
v_gene: TRBV4-2
d_gene: TRBD2
CDR3nt: TGTGCCAGCAGCCCCGGGACTAGTAACACCGGGGAGCTGTTTTTT
CDR3aa: CASSPGTSNTGELFF

abundance: -
j_gene: TRBJ2-5
v_gene: TRBV9
d_gene: TRBD2
CDR3nt: TGTGCCAGCAGCGCGGGGGGACTAGCGGGGAAAGAGACCCAGTACTTC
CDR3aa: CASSAGGLAGKETQYF

abundance: once
j_gene: TRBJ2-1
v_gene: TRBV2
d_gene: -
CDR3nt: TGTGCCAGCAGTCAAACAGGGACTGAGCAGTTCTTC
CDR3aa: CASSQTGTEQFF

abundance: -
j_gene: TRBJ1-2
v_gene: TRBV27
d_gene: -
CDR3nt: TGTGCCAGCAGCCCCCAGGACAGCTATGGCTACACCTTC
CDR3aa: CASSPQDSYGYTF

abundance: -
j_gene: TRBJ2-7
v_gene: TRBV5-6
d_gene: TRBD1
CDR3nt: TGTGCCAGCAGACAGGGGAATGAAGTCTACGAGCAGTACTTC
CDR3aa: CASRQGNEVYEQYF

abundance: -
j_gene: TRBJ1-1
v_gene: TRBV30
d_gene: -
CDR3nt: TGTACCTGGGGCAGGGAGAACACTGAAGCTTTCTTT
CDR3aa: CTWGRENTEAFF

abundance: -
j_gene: TRBJ2-7
v_gene: TRBV6-5
d_gene: TRBD2
CDR3nt: TGTGCCAGCAGTTTCCAGACTAGCCCATCCTACGAGCAGTACTTC
CDR3aa: CASSFQTSPSYEQYF

abundance: -
j_gene: TRBJ1-2
v_gene: TRBV6-1
d_gene: -
CDR3nt: TGTGCCAGCAGTGAAGTTACGGGAGGCTACACCTTC
CDR3aa: CASSEVTGGYTF

abundance: -
j_gene: TRBJ1-1
v_gene: TRBV7-9
d_gene: -
CDR3nt: TGTGCCAGCAGCCCCTCCCTCAGTACGACCGGGAGGAACACTGAAGCTTTCTTT
CDR3aa: CASSPSLSTTGRNTEAFF